The entry that follows covers one TCR beta chain sequence. Its antigen is unidentified. These data are taken from a study of cytomegalovirus exposure and HLA in healthy donors. The validation cohort, a group of around 130 subjects, included the donors and was separate from the approximately 670-subject first cohort. Regarding the study as a whole: In vitro work confirmed that three CMV-associated chains recognize CMV antigens.

TCRdb's copy holds only in-frame clones and misses some; the assay was immunoSEQ multiplex PCR. This table holds 150,000 to 200,000 clones, approximately 87% found once. The sample comprised PBMCs. The TCR comes from a woman in her twenties or thirties in good health and CMV-seronegative.

Here the CDR3 reads CASSLWDFSSHEQYF. CDR3 sequence (DNA): TGTGCCAGCAGCTTGTGGGACTTTTCATCGCACGAGCAGTACTTC. V usage is TRBV5-8 and J usage is TRBJ2-7, with D tentatively TRBD2 (6 bases). The CDR3 has 15 residues. The germline V gene encodes CDR1 SGHTS and CDR2 YDEGEE. Trimming took 1 base from V and 5 from J, leaving 16 bases between them.